Given below is one TCR beta chain in context. Its antigen remains unknown. The sample comes from a study of somatic mutations in cytotoxic T cells in rheumatoid arthritis. Study-wide points: The top CD8+ clone topped 20% of CD8+ cells in about an eighth of the roughly 65 patients.

Here immunoSEQ multiplex PCR was the method, and the copy in TCRdb shows in-frame clones only, minus some. The repertoire includes about 20,000 clones, 80% to 90% of them detected once, and more than 14% sits in the top ten. Trimming removed 3 bases from V and 0 bases from J, with 9 bases in between. Germline loops: CDR1 LNHDA, CDR2 SQIVND (reference sequence). The CDR3 has 15 amino acids. The receptor was isolated from a man aged 35 to 55 in good health. The rearrangement uses TRBV19 and TRBJ2-1; D gene uncertain. Sequenced: CD8+ T cells sorted from blood. The CDR3 loop reads CASSIVESSYNEQFF. The CDR3 nucleotides read TGTGCCAGTAGTATTGTAGAAAGCTCCTACAATGAGCAGTTCTTC. Together with reference TRBV19 and TRBJ2-1, the CDR3 gives the full variable domain: DGGITQSPKYLFRKEGQNVTLSCEQNLNHDAMYWYRQDPGQGLRLIYYSQIVNDFQKGDIAEGYSVSREKKESFPLTVTSAQKNPTAFYLCASSIVESSYNEQFFGPGTRLTVL.